What follows are 8 T cell receptor beta chains derived from one specimen sequenced in a study of cytomegalovirus exposure and HLA in healthy donors. PCR involved 60 Vbeta and 13 Jbeta primers. Measured with immunoSEQ multiplex PCR; TCRdb has only the in-frame clones, and not every one. Here the sample table reports 55,000 to 75,000 clones. Sequenced sample: PBMCs. Receptor source: a woman younger than 45 in good health and CMV-seronegative.

The chain combines TRBV5-4 with TRBJ2-7; 12 bases match TRBD1. In germline, CDR1 is SGHNT, CDR2 YYREEE (reference sequence). V was clipped by 1 base and J by 5 bases; unmatched bases: 4. The CDR3 covers 15 residues. CDR3 DNA: TGTGCCAGCAGCTTGAAGGGACAGGGGGCCAACGAGCAGTACTTC. It encodes CASSLKGQGANEQYF.

V is TRBV20-1 and J is TRBJ2-7; TRBD2 matches 7 bases. V dropped 6 bases and J dropped 7; count of bases not matched to a gene: 6. Germline V gene sequence: CDR1 DFQATT, CDR2 SNEGSKA (reference sequence). The length of the CDR3 is 11 residues. The CDR3 protein is CSARGSSEQYF. In DNA, the CDR3 is TGCAGTGCCCGCGGGAGCAGTGAGCAGTACTTC.

The rearrangement uses TRBV9 and TRBJ2-7; D remains unclear. The CDR3 has 13 amino acids. Trimming took off 0 bases at V and 3 bases at J, with 7 bases between the two ends. Germline CDR1 and CDR2: SGDLS and YYNGEE. CDR3 nucleotide sequence: TGTGCCAGCAGCGTAGGGGCACTCTACGAGCAGTACTTC. It translates to CASSVGALYEQYF.

The chain couples TRBV25-1 to TRBJ2-5; no reliable D call. The germline gives CDR1 MGHDK, CDR2 SYGVNS. The CDR3 sequence is 12 residues long. V gave up 3 bases and J gave up 5 bases, with 7 bases separating them. Written as DNA, the CDR3 is TGTGCCAGCAGTGAGGGCTCGGAGACCCAGTACTTC. Amino acids: CASSEGSETQYF. The full variable domain, rest sourced from reference TRBV25-1 and TRBJ2-5, is EADIYQTPRYLVIGTGKKITLECSQTMGHDKMYWYQQDPGMELHLIHYSYGVNSTEKGDLSSESTVSRIRTEHFPLTLESARPSHTSQYLCASSEGSETQYFGPGTRLLVL.

This chain joins TRBV25-1 and TRBJ1-1; a possible D gene is TRBD1 (6 bases). The CDR3 runs to 14 residues. From germline, CDR1 is MGHDK and CDR2 SYGVNS. The germline V and J ends were trimmed by 6 bases and 0 bases, with 11 bases remaining between them. DNA of the CDR3: TGTGCCAGCAGGGAACAGGGCATGAACACTGAAGCTTTCTTT. It specifies CASREQGMNTEAFF.

The rearrangement links TRBV19 to TRBJ2-6, with TRBD1 matching 9 bases. The CDR3 contains 16 residues. CDR1 LNHDA and CDR2 SQIVND come from the germline V gene (reference sequence). V trimming: 9 bases; J trimming: 1 base; junction bases outside the gene matches: 7. CDR3 sequence reads: CASSGTGLSGANVLTF. CDR3 bases: TGTGCCAGCTCCGGGACAGGGCTTTCTGGGGCCAACGTCCTGACTTTC.

The V and J genes are TRBV6-5 and TRBJ2-7; 7 nucleotides match TRBD1. Trimming cost V 6 bases and J 5 bases; bases outside gene matches: 10. The germline V gene has CDR1 MNHEY and CDR2 SVGAGI. The CDR3 is 14 residues long. The CDR3 region has the DNA TGTGCCAGCAGCCCCGATGCGACAGGGCACGAGCAGTACTTC. Amino acids: CASSPDATGHEQYF.

The chain employs TRBV30 and TRBJ2-5; no definite D call. The CDR3 covers 13 residues. The V and J ends lost 0 bases and 1 base respectively, with 6 bases between them. From germline, CDR1 is GTSNPN and CDR2 SVGIG (reference sequence). The CDR3 sequence: CAWSVLGQETQYF. The CDR3 DNA sequence: TGTGCCTGGAGTGTACTTGGCCAAGAGACCCAGTACTTC. The variable domain in full, with the rest retrieved from reference TRBV30 and TRBJ2-5, is SQTIHQWPATLVQPVGSPLSLECTVEGTSNPNLYWYRQAAGRGLQLLFYSVGIGQISSEVPQNLSASRPQDRQFILSSKKLLLSDSGFYLCAWSVLGQETQYFGPGTRLLVL.